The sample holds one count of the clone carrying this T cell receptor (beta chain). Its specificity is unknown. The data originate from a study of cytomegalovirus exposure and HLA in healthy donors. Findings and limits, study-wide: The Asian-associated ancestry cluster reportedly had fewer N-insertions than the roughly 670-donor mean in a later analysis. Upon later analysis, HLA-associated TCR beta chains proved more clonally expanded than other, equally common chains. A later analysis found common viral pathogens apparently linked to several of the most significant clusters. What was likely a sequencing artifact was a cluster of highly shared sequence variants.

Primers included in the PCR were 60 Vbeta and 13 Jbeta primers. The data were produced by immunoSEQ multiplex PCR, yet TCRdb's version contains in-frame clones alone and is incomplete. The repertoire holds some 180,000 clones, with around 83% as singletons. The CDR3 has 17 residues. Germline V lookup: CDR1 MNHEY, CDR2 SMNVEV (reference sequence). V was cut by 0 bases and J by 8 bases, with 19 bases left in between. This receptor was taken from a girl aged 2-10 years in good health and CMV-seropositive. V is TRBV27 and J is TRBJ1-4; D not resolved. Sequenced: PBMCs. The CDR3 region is CASSLSKTRVGGEKLFF. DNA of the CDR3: TGTGCCAGCAGTTTATCGAAGACTAGGGTAGGAGGGGAAAAACTGTTTTTT.